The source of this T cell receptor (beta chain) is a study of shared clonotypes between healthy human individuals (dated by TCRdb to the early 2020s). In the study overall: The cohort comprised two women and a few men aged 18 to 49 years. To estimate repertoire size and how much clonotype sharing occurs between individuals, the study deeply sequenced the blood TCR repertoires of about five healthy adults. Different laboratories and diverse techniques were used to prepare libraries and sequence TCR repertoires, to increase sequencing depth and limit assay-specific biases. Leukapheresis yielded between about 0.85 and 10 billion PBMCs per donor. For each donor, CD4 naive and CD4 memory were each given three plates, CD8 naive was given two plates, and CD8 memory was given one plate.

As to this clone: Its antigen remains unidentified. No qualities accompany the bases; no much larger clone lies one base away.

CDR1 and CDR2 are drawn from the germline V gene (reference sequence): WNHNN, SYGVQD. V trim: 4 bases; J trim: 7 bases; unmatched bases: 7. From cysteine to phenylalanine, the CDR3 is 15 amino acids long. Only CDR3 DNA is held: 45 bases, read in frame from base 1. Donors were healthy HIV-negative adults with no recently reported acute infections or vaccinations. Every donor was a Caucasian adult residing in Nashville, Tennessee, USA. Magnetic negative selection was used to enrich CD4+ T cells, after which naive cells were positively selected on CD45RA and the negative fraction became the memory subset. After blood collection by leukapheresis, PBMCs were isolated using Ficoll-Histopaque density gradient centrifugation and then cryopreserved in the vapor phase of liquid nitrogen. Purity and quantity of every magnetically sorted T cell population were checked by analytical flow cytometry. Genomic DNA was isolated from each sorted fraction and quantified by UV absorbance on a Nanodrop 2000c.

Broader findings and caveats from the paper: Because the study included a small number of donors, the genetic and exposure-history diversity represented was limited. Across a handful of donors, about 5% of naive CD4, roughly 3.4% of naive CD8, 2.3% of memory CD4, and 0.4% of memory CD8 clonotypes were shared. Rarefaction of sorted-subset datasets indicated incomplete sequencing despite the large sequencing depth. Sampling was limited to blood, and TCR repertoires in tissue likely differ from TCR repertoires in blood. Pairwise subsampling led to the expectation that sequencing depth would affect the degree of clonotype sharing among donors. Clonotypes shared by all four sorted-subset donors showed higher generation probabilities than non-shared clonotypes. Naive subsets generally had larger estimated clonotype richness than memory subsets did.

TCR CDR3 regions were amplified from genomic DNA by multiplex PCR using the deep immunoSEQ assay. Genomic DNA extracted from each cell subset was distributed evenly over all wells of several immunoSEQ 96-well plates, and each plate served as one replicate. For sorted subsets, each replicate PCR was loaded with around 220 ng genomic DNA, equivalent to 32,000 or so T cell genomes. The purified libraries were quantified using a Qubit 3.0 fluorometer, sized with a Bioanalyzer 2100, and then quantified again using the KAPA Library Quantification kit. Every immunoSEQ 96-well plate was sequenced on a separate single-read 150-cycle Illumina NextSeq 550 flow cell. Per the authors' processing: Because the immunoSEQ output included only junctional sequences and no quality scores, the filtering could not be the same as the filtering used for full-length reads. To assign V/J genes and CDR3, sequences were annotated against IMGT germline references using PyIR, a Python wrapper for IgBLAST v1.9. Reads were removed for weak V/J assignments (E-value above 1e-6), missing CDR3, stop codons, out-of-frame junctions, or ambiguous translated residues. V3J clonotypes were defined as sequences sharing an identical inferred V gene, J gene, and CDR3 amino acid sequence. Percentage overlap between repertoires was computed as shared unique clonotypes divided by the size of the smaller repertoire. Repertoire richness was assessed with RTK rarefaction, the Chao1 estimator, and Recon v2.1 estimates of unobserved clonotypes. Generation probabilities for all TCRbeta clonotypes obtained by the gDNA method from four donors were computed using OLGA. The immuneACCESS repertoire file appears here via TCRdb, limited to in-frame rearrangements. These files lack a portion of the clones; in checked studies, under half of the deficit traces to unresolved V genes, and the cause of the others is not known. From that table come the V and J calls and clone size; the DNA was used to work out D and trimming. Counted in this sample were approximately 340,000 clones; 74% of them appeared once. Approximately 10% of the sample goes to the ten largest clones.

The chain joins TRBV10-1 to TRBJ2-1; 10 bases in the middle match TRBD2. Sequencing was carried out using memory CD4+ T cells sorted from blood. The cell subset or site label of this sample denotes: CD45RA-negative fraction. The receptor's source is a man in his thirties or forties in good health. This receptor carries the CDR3 CASSVRVAGGNEQFF. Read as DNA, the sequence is TGCGCCAGCAGTGTCAGGGTAGCGGGGGGTAATGAGCAGTTCTTC.